This TCR beta chain was sequenced in a study of prognosis after radiotherapy for stage I lung cancer. Study in general: April 2018 to January 2019 saw enrollment of stage I non-small cell lung cancer patients.

This clonotype was counted ten times or more. The germline V and J ends were trimmed by 1 base and 2 bases, with 6 bases remaining between them. The CDR3 runs 14 residues. Germline V gene sequence: CDR1 SEHNR, CDR2 FQNEAQ (reference sequence). The TCR beta CDR3 region was amplified from genomic DNA, with two rounds of multiplex PCR being used for the amplification. Individual primers that were specific to each TRBV and TRBJ gene served in first-round PCR. TCRdb used MiXCR to reprocess the multiplex PCR reads, holding one entry per CDR3 protein. The sample has 30,000 to 35,000 distinct CDR3 sequences; around 48% are singletons.

The sequence came from a donor aged 50 or older with non-small cell lung cancer. Sequencing was performed on PBMCs, taken before or after stereotactic body radiation therapy (not recorded which). The chain couples TRBV7-9 to TRBJ1-5; D remains ambiguous. For the CDR3, the DNA is TGTGCCAGCAGCTTAGGGCAGGGCAATCAGCCCCAGCATTTT. This codes for CASSLGQGNQPQHF.